The 31 T cell receptor beta chains reported below all come from one sample, sequenced in a study of blood T cell repertoires in COVID-19. The table came from immunoSEQ multiplex PCR; TCRdb's copy has only in-frame clones and leaves some out. The profile shows fewer than 450,000 clones, more than 75% of them singletons. Sequencing input: PBMCs or T cells enriched from blood (not recorded which). These receptors all come from a woman aged 18-30 years who had recovered from COVID-19.

The V call is TRBV7-9, the J call TRBJ2-3; D is ambiguous. The germline V and J ends were trimmed by 2 bases and 3 bases, with 6 bases remaining between them. Germline values: CDR1 SEHNR, CDR2 FQNEAQ (reference sequence). The CDR3 runs 13 residues. CDR3: CASSLFTTDTQYF. The CDR3 region has the DNA TGTGCCAGCAGCTTATTTACTACAGATACGCAGTATTTT.

CDR3 nucleotide sequence: TGCGCCAGCAGCTTGGTCGCGGGGGCCCCGGGCGAGCTGTTTTTT. Its translation: CASSLVAGAPGELFF. The J gene is TRBJ2-2, the V gene TRBV5-1; a weak D match, TRBD2 (7 bases). The V and J ends lost 0 bases and 11 bases respectively, with 17 bases between them. The germline V gene encodes CDR1 SGHRS and CDR2 YFSETQ. CDR3 size: 15 residues.

This chain joins TRBV12-3 or TRBV12-4 and TRBJ1-3; 8 bases are a match to TRBD1. The CDR3 is 13 residues long. With 9 bases clipped from V and 5 bases from J, the junction kept 6 bases outside the gene matches. CDR3 sequence: CASFRGQRNTIYF. CDR3 coding DNA: TGTGCCAGTTTCAGGGGGCAGAGAAACACCATATATTTT.

CDR3: CASSSGPSNQPQHF. CDR3 DNA: TGTGCCAGTAGTTCAGGGCCGAGCAATCAGCCCCAGCATTTT. V and J are TRBV19 and TRBJ1-5; D perhaps matches TRBD1 (5 bases). The CDR3 covers 14 residues. From germline, CDR1 is LNHDA and CDR2 SQIVND (reference sequence). Trimming cost V 5 bases and J 1 base, with 9 bases left between them.

The chain has TRBV7-3 and TRBJ1-5; the match to TRBD1 covers 7 bases. The CDR3 is made up of 14 amino acids. V was pared by 4 bases and J by 6 bases, with 6 bases of the junction left unmatched. Germline V CDR1 and CDR2: SGHTA, FQGTGA. The CDR3 here is CASSSKTGTQPQHF. The CDR3 DNA reads TGTGCCAGCAGCTCTAAGACAGGGACTCAGCCCCAGCATTTT. Combining the CDR3 with reference TRBV7-3 and TRBJ1-5 gives the whole variable domain GAGVSQTPSNKVTEKGKYVELRCDPISGHTALYWYRQSLGQGPEFLIYFQGTGAADDSGLPNDRFFAVRPEGSVSTLKIQRTERGDSAVYLCASSSKTGTQPQHFGDGTRLSIL.

The chain has TRBV3-1 (or the pseudogene TRBV3-2) and TRBJ1-1; D is unresolved. The CDR3 runs to 13 residues. From germline, CDR1 is LGHDT and CDR2 YNNKEL (reference sequence). Trimming shortened V by 0 bases and J by 4 bases, and 6 bases separated the two germline ends. The DNA for the CDR3 is TGTGCCAGCAGCCAAGATCATTTCACTGAAGCTTTCTTT. It encodes CASSQDHFTEAFF.

The rearrangement uses TRBV5-4 and TRBJ1-2; a possible D gene is TRBD1 (5 bases). CDR1 and CDR2 (germline): SGHNT, YYREEE (reference sequence). The ends were cut back, 0 bases at V and 3 bases at J, with 9 bases in the middle. The CDR3 contains 14 residues. In DNA form, the CDR3 reads TGTGCCAGCAGCTTGGGGGGCGCGGACTATGGCTACACCTTC. The encoded protein is CASSLGGADYGYTF.

The chain carries TRBV19 and TRBJ1-2; 8 bases line up with TRBD1. V gave up 8 bases and J gave up 5 bases; unmatched junction bases: 7. The CDR3 has 13 residues. Germline CDR1 is LNHDA and CDR2 is SQIVND (reference sequence). The CDR3 reads CASGRQGAYGYTF. The DNA for the CDR3 is TGTGCCAGTGGGCGGCAGGGGGCTTATGGCTACACCTTC. Together with reference TRBV19 and TRBJ1-2, the CDR3 gives the full variable domain: DGGITQSPKYLFRKEGQNVTLSCEQNLNHDAMYWYRQDPGQGLRLIYYSQIVNDFQKGDIAEGYSVSREKKESFPLTVTSAQKNPTAFYLCASGRQGAYGYTFGSGTRLTVV.

The rearrangement links TRBV15 to TRBJ2-3; 7 positions match TRBD1. Unmatched junction bases numbered 11, after V lost 8 bases and J lost 6 bases. This CDR3 comprises 14 residues. CDR1 LNHNV and CDR2 YYDKDF come from the germline V gene (reference sequence). CDR3 coding DNA: TGTGCCACCGGAATCAGGGGGACCGACGATACGCAGTATTTT. This translates into CATGIRGTDDTQYF. The whole variable domain, filled in from reference TRBV15 and TRBJ2-3, reads DAMVIQNPRYQVTQFGKPVTLSCSQTLNHNVMYWYQQKSSQAPKLLFHYYDKDFNNEADTPDNFQSRRPNTSFCFLDIRSPGLGDTAMYLCATGIRGTDDTQYFGPGTRLTVL.

The V and J genes are TRBV19 and TRBJ1-4; tentative D call: TRBD1 (6 bases). In germline, CDR1 is LNHDA, CDR2 SQIVND (reference sequence). V lost 3 bases and J 7 bases, leaving 24 bases between the germline ends. The CDR3 is made up of 18 amino acids. The CDR3 is CASSMATPDSPRGEKLFF. The CDR3 bases are TGTGCCAGTAGTATGGCCACTCCGGACAGCCCGAGGGGTGAAAAACTGTTTTTT.

The chain combines TRBV9 with TRBJ2-7; a weak D match, TRBD1 (5 bases). V lost 0 bases to trimming and J lost 0 bases, with 7 bases between them. This CDR3 has 14 amino acids. CDR1 and CDR2 from the germline V gene are SGDLS and YYNGEE. CDR3 bases: TGTGCCAGCAGCGTAGAGGGGATCTCCTACGAGCAGTACTTC. It encodes CASSVEGISYEQYF.

The V gene is TRBV2, the J gene TRBJ1-2; maybe TRBD1 (6 bases). Germline CDR1 SNHLY, CDR2 FYNNEI. Deletions cut 3 bases from V and 3 bases from J, with 20 bases between. The CDR3 loop spans 17 amino acids. The CDR3 spells CASSDHRAGINHYGYTF. The CDR3, as DNA: TGTGCCAGCAGTGACCACAGGGCCGGCATAAATCACTATGGCTACACCTTC.

The chain employs TRBV30 and TRBJ1-4, with D uncertain. The CDR3 has 17 residues. Trimming stripped 1 base from V and 5 bases from J, with 20 bases between. Germline V gene lookup returns CDR1 GTSNPN and CDR2 SVGIG (reference sequence). The CDR3 DNA follows: TGTGCCTGGAGTGCATTCCTACCGGGAACAGCCAATGAAAAACTGTTTTTT. As protein: CAWSAFLPGTANEKLFF.

The chain combines TRBV29-1 with TRBJ1-3; tentatively, D is TRBD1 (5 bases). Germline V gene data show CDR1 as SQVTM and CDR2 as ANQGSEA. The CDR3 covers 14 residues. V lost 3 bases and J 3 bases, leaving 12 bases between the germline ends. Here the CDR3 reads CSVDPGHGGNTIYF. In nucleotides, the CDR3 is TGCAGCGTTGATCCAGGGCATGGTGGAAACACCATATATTTT.

This rearrangement joins TRBV27 to TRBJ1-6, with 7 nucleotides matching TRBD1. V gave up 5 bases and J gave up 3 bases; unmatched junction bases: 4. This CDR3 has 15 amino acids. Looked up from germline, CDR1 is MNHEY and CDR2 is SMNVEV (reference sequence). The CDR3: CASSPGQSYNSPLHF. The CDR3 DNA sequence: TGTGCCAGCAGTCCGGGACAGAGCTATAATTCACCCCTCCACTTT.

The gene calls are TRBV30 and TRBJ2-6, with D tentatively TRBD1 (6 bases). V gave up 5 bases and J gave up 0 bases, with 11 bases separating them. This CDR3 comprises 15 residues. CDR1 and CDR2 (germline): GTSNPN, SVGIG (reference sequence). This CDR3 is CAWGGHSSGANVLTF. For the CDR3, the DNA is TGTGCCTGGGGGGGACATTCCTCTGGGGCCAACGTCCTGACTTTC.

This clone has only one observation. The chain uses TRBV9 and TRBJ2-7; 7 positions agree with TRBD1. This CDR3 has 18 residues. Germline values: CDR1 SGDLS, CDR2 YYNGEE. V dropped 7 bases and J dropped 1; count of bases not matched to a gene: 20. The CDR3: CASSYGSPRQGISYEQYF. CDR3 in DNA: TGTGCCAGCTCGTACGGATCGCCCAGACAGGGAATTTCCTACGAGCAGTACTTC.

CDR3 in DNA: TGTGCCAGCAGCTCCACCGGGACATCTTCCGAGCAGTACTTC. It yields the protein CASSSTGTSSEQYF. The chain employs TRBV7-2 and TRBJ2-7, with D perhaps TRBD1 (6 bases). This CDR3 contains 14 residues. CDR1 is SGHTA and CDR2 is FQGNSA in the germline V gene. Trimming removed 4 bases at V and 6 bases at J, with 16 bases between.

The V gene is TRBV13, the J gene TRBJ2-7; D is perhaps TRBD2 (5 bases). The CDR3 totals 13 residues. V gave up 4 bases and J gave up 2 bases, with 9 bases separating them. Per germline, CDR1 PRHDT and CDR2 FYEKMQ (reference sequence). CDR3 in amino acids: CASSSTGTYEQYF. CDR3 nucleotide sequence: TGTGCCAGCAGCTCGACCGGGACCTACGAGCAGTACTTC.

This clone was counted only a few times. Distinct nucleotide sequences in the sample also encode this CDR3. The chain combines TRBV7-3 with TRBJ1-1; D gene uncertain. This CDR3 region has 13 residues. Germline CDR1 is SGHTA and CDR2 is FQGTGA. Trimming cost V 2 bases and J 2 bases, with 6 bases left between them. DNA for the CDR3: TGTGCCAGCAGCTTAGGCAGAAACACTGAAGCTTTCTTT. It yields the protein CASSLGRNTEAFF.

The V gene is TRBV4-1, the J gene TRBJ2-7; a possible D gene is TRBD2 (5 bases). CDR3 length: 13 amino acids. V was shortened by 1 base and J by 5 bases, with 9 bases between the two germline ends. Germline assignment: CDR1 MGHRA and CDR2 YSYEKL. The CDR3 coding sequence is TGCGCCAGCAGCCAAGTGAACGGGGACGAGCAGTACTTC. It encodes CASSQVNGDEQYF.

This clone was counted between two and nine times. The chain couples TRBV4-1 to TRBJ2-3; 10 nucleotides match TRBD2. Per germline, CDR1 MGHRA and CDR2 YSYEKL. With 3 bases clipped from V and 4 bases from J, the junction kept 10 bases outside the gene matches. CDR3 length: 17 amino acids. The CDR3, as DNA: TGCGCCAGCAGCCATCCTCTTAAGCGGGGGGGTCCAGATACGCAGTATTTT. The encoded protein is CASSHPLKRGGPDTQYF.

The rearrangement uses TRBV4-2 and TRBJ2-7, with 12 bases matching TRBD1. The CDR3 contains 16 residues. V lost 1 base and J lost 5; bases outside the gene matches: 6. Germline CDR1 LGHNA, CDR2 YNFKEQ. The CDR3: CASSQVGGQGADEQYF. The CDR3, as DNA: TGTGCCAGCAGCCAAGTCGGGGGACAGGGGGCGGACGAGCAGTACTTC.

This clone was seen a handful of times. The rearrangement joins TRBV5-4 to TRBJ1-2; 7 bases align to TRBD1. This CDR3 spans 14 amino acids. With V trimmed by 6 bases and J by 3 bases, 8 bases remained unmatched. Germline CDR1 SGHNT, CDR2 YYREEE (reference sequence). This chain's CDR3 is CASTVQGTYYGYTF. The CDR3 DNA reads TGTGCCAGCACCGTACAGGGGACCTACTATGGCTACACCTTC. The full variable domain, its missing parts supplied by reference TRBV5-4 and TRBJ1-2, is ETGVTQSPTHLIKTRGQQVTLRCSSQSGHNTVSWYQQALGQGPQFIFQYYREEENGRGNFPPRFSGLQFPNYSSELNVNALELDDSALYLCASTVQGTYYGYTFGSGTRLTVV.

The V call is TRBV27, the J call TRBJ1-3; TRBD1 agrees at 8 bases. V trimming: 6 bases; J trimming: 0 bases; junction bases outside the gene matches: 13. CDR1 is MNHEY, CDR2 SMNVEV, per germline (reference sequence). The CDR3 is made up of 18 amino acids. CDR3 sequence reads: CASSSTQTGGSSGNTIYF. The CDR3 coding sequence is TGTGCCAGCAGCTCTACGCAAACAGGGGGGAGCTCTGGAAACACCATATATTTT.

The chain uses TRBV4-1 and TRBJ2-7; 8 nucleotides align to TRBD2. From germline, CDR1 is MGHRA and CDR2 YSYEKL. The V and J ends lost 0 bases and 3 bases, in that order; junction bases with no gene match: 7. CDR3 length equals 16 residues. CDR3 amino acids: CASSQDQASGFYEQYF. In DNA, the CDR3 is TGCGCCAGCAGCCAAGATCAGGCTAGCGGGTTCTACGAGCAGTACTTC.

The chain carries TRBV6-5 and TRBJ1-6, with 7 bases matching TRBD1. Unmatched junction bases numbered 8, after V lost 7 bases and J lost 8 bases. The CDR3 loop spans 14 amino acids. Germline CDR1 and CDR2: MNHEY and SVGAGI. This chain's CDR3 is CASTTDREYSPLHF. The CDR3 DNA reads TGTGCCAGCACCACTGACAGGGAATATTCACCCCTCCACTTT.

V is TRBV4-1 and J is TRBJ1-5; D call uncertain. Germline V gene lookup returns CDR1 MGHRA and CDR2 YSYEKL. CDR3 size: 15 residues. Trimming took off 5 bases at V and 7 bases at J, with 18 bases between the two ends. The CDR3 sequence is CASSNVAGEGQPQHF. Here the CDR3 DNA reads TGCGCCAGCAGCAACGTCGCCGGGGAAGGACAGCCCCAGCATTTT.

This chain uses TRBV7-8 with TRBJ1-1; the D gene is possibly TRBD1 (5 bases). Germline CDR1 SGHVS, CDR2 FQNEAQ. This CDR3 is built from 15 residues. With 1 base removed from V and 4 bases from J, the gap between germline ends came to 13 bases. The CDR3 sequence is CASSLVGGRGTEAFF. The DNA for the CDR3 is TGTGCCAGCAGCTTAGTAGGTGGTAGGGGCACTGAAGCTTTCTTT.

V usage is TRBV6-2 or TRBV6-3 and J usage is TRBJ1-5, with TRBD1 matching 8 bases. The CDR3 is made up of 19 amino acids. V trimming: 2 bases; J trimming: 0 bases; junction bases outside the gene matches: 12. The germline gives CDR1 MNHEY, CDR2 SVGEGT. CDR3 loop: CASSYGGRGPAYSNQPQHF. In DNA form, the CDR3 reads TGTGCCAGCAGTTACGGTGGCAGGGGGCCAGCCTATAGCAATCAGCCCCAGCATTTT.

CDR3 protein: CASSTRDTRNTIYF. The CDR3 DNA reads TGTGCCAGTAGTACCCGGGACACGCGAAACACCATATATTTT. The chain carries TRBV19 and TRBJ1-3; D is perhaps TRBD1 (6 bases). CDR3 size: 14 residues. CDR1 is LNHDA and CDR2 is SQIVND in the germline V gene (reference sequence). V was trimmed by 4 bases and J by 5 bases, leaving 12 bases between them.